A single T cell receptor (beta chain) is shown here with its context. Its antigen is not identified. The library attached unique molecular identifiers to individual cDNA molecules. TCRdb ran MiXCR on the RACE reads and lists one entry per CDR3 protein. The sample shows about 120,000 distinct CDR3 sequences, roughly 13% of them seen only once. Time point denoted: pre-sensitization, week 0. Treatment indicated: therapeutic diphenylcyclopropenone sensitization with weekly scalp DPC. The source of the sample is a study of human T cells and chemical hapten exposure. General study findings and limits: A positive correlation with patch test score was found for PT1 expanded TCR counts.

V shed 1 base and J shed 2 bases, with 8 bases lying between them. The CDR3 is made up of 14 amino acids. Germline lookup yields CDR1 SNHLY and CDR2 FYNNEI. The receptor comes from a woman aged 18-29 years with alopecia areata. Some clones in this sample may be carry-over from other donors' samples. The sequences come from whole blood, collected in connection with sensitization to the hapten diphenylcyclopropenone (DPC). V usage is TRBV2 and J usage is TRBJ1-2; D gene ambiguous. The CDR3 coding sequence is TGTGCCAGCAGTGAAGGTTGGGGAAACTATGGCTACACCTTC. Amino acid sequence: CASSEGWGNYGYTF.